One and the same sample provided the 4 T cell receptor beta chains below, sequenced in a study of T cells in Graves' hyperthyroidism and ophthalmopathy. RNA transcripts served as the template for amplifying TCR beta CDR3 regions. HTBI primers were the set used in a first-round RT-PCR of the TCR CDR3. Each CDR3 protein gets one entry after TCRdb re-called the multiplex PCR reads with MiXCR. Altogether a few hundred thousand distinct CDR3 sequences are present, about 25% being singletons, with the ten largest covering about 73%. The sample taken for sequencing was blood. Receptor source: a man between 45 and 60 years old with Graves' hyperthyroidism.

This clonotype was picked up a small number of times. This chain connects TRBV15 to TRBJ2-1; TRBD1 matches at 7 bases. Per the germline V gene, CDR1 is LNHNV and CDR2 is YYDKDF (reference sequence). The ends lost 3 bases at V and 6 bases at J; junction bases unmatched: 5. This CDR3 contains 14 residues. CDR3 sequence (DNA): TGTGCCACCAGCAGCCCGGGACAGTTCAATGAGCAGTTCTTC. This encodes CATSSPGQFNEQFF.

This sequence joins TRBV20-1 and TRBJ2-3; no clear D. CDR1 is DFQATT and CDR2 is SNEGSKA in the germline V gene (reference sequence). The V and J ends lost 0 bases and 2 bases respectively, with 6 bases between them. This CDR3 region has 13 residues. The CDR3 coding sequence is TGCAGTGCTAGAGATCGGAACACAGATACGCAGTATTTT. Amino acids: CSARDRNTDTQYF.

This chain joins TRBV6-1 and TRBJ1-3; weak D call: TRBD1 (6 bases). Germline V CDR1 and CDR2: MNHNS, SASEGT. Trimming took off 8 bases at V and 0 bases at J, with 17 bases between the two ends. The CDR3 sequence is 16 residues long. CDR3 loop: CASARITGISGNTIYF. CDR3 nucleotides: TGTGCCAGCGCCCGAATCACAGGGATCTCTGGAAACACCATATATTTT.

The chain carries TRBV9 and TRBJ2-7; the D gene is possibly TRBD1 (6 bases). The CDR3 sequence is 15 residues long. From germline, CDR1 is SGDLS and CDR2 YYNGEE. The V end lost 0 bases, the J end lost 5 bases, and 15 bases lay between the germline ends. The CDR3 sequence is CASSVEPGETHEQYF. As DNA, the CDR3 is TGTGCCAGCAGCGTAGAACCAGGGGAAACCCACGAGCAGTACTTC.